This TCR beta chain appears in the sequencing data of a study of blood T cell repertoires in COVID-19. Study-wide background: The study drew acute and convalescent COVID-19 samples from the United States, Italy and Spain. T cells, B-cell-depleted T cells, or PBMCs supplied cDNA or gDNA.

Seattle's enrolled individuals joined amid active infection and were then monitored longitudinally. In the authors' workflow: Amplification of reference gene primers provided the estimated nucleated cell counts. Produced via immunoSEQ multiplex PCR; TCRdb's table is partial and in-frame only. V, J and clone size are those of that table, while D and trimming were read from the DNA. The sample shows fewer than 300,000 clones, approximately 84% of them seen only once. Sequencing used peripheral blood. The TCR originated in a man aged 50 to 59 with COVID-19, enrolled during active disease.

The CDR3 spells CASSMLGGAQPQHF. CDR3 DNA sequence: TGTGCCAGTAGTATGCTCGGGGGGGCTCAGCCCCAGCATTTT. This chain connects TRBV19 to TRBJ1-5, with D perhaps matching TRBD1 (6 bases). The CDR3 spans 14 residues. V lost 3 bases, J lost 6 bases, and 12 bases lay in between. Germline V gene lookup returns CDR1 LNHDA and CDR2 SQIVND (reference sequence).